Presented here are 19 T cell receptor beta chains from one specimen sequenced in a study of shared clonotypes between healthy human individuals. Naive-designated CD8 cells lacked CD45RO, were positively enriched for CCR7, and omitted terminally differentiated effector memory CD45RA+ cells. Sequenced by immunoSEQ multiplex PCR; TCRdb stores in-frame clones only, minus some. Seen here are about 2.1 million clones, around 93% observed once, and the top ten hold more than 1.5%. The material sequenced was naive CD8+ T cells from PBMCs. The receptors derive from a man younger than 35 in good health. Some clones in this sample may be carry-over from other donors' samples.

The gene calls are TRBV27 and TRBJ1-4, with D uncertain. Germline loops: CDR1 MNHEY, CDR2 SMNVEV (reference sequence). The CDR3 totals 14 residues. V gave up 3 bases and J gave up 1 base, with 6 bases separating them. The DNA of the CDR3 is TGTGCCAGCAGTTTGGACGGAACTAATGAAAAACTGTTTTTT. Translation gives CASSLDGTNEKLFF. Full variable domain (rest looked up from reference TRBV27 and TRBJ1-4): EAQVTQNPRYLITVTGKKLTVTCSQNMNHEYMSWYRQDPGLGLRQIYYSMNVEVTDKGDVPEGYKVSRKEKRNFPLILESPSPNQTSLYFCASSLDGTNEKLFFGSGTQLSVL.

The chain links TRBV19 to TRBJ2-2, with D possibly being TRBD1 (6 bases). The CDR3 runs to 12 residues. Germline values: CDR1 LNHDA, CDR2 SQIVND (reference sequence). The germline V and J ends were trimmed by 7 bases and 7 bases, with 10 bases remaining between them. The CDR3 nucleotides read TGTGCCAGTACCAAAGGGGGCGGGGAGCTGTTTTTT. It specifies CASTKGGGELFF.

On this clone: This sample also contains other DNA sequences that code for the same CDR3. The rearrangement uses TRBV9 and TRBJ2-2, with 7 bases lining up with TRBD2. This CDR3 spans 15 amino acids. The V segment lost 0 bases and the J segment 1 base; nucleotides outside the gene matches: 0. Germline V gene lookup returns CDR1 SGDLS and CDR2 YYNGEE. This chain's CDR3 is CASSVGGRNTGELFF. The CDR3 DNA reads TGTGCCAGCAGCGTAGGCGGGAGGAACACCGGGGAGCTGTTTTTT.

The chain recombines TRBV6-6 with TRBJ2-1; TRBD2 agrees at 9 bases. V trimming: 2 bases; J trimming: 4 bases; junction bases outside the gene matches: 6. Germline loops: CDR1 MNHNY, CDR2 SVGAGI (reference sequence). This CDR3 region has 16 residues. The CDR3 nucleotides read TGTGCCAGCAGTTACCTCTTAGCGGGAGATTACAATGAGCAGTTCTTC. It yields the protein CASSYLLAGDYNEQFF.

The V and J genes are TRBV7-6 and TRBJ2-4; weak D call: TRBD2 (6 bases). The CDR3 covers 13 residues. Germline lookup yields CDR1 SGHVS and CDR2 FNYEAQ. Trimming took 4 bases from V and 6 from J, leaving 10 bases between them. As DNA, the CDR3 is TGTGCCAGCAGCTGGGGTAGCGGAAACATTCAGTACTTC. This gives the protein CASSWGSGNIQYF. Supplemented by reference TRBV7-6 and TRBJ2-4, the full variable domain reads GAGVSQSPRYKVTKRGQDVALRCDPISGHVSLYWYRQALGQGPEFLTYFNYEAQQDKSGLPNDRFSAERPEGSISTLTIQRTEQRDSAMYRCASSWGSGNIQYFGAGTRLSVL.

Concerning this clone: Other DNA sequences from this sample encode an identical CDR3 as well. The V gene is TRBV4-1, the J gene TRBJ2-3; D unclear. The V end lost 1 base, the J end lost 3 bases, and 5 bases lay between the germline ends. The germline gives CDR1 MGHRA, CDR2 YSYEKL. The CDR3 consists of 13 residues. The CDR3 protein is CASSQVGTDTQYF. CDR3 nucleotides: TGCGCCAGCAGCCAAGTCGGTACAGATACGCAGTATTTT.

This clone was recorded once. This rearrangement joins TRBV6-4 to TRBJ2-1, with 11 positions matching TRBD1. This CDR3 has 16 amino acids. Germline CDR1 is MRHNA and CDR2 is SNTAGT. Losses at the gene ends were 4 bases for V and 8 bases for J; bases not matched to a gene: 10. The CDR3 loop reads CASSAAGTGGSDEQFF. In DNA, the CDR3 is TGTGCCAGCAGTGCCGCAGGGACAGGGGGGTCGGATGAGCAGTTCTTC.

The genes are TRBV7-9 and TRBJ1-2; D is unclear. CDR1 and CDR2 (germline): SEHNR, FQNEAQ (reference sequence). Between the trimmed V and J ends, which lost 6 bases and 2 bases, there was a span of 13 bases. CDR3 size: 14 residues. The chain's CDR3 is CASSLPGTNYGYTF. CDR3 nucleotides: TGTGCCAGCAGTTTACCTGGTACGAACTATGGCTACACCTTC.

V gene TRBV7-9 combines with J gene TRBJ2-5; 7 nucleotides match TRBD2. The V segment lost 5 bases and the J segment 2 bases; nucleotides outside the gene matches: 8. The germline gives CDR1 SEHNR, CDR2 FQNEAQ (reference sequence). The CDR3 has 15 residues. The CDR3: CASSPQGLTQETQYF. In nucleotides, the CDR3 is TGTGCCAGCAGCCCCCAGGGACTAACGCAAGAGACCCAGTACTTC.

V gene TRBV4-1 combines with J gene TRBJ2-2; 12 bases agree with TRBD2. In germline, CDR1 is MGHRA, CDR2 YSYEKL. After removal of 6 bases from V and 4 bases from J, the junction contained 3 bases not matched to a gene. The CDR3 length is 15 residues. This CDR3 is CASSTSGRPTGELFF. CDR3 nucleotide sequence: TGCGCCAGCAGTACTAGCGGGAGGCCCACCGGGGAGCTGTTTTTT.

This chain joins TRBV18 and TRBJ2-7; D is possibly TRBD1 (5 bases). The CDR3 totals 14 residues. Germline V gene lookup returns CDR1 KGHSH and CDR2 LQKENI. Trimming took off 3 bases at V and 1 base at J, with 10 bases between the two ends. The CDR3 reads CASSPQGESYEQYF. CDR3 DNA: TGTGCCAGCTCACCTCAAGGGGAATCCTACGAGCAGTACTTC.

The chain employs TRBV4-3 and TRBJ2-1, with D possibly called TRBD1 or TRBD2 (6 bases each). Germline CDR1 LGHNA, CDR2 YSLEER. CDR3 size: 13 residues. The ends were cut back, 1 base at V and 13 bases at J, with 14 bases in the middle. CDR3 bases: TGCGCCAGCAGCCAAGCAGGGGACTCTTTACAGTTCTTC. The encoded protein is CASSQAGDSLQFF.

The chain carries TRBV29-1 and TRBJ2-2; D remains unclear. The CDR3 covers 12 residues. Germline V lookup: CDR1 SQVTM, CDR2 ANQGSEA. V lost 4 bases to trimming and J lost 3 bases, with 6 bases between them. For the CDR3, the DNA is TGCAGCGTTGTGCTGGACACCGGGGAGCTGTTTTTT. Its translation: CSVVLDTGELFF.

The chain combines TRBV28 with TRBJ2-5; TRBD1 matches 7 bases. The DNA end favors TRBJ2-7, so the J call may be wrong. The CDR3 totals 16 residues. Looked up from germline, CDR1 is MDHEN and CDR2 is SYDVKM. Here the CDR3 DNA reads TGTGCCAGCAGTTCCATATGGGGACAGTATTTATACGAGCAGTACTTC. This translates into CASSSIWGQYLYEQYF.

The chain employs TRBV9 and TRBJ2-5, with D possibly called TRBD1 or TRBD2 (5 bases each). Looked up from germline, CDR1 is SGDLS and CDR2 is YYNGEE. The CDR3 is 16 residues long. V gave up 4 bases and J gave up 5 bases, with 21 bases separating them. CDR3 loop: CASSPQVPGNRETQYF. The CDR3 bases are TGTGCCAGCAGCCCCCAAGTTCCGGGGAACAGGGAGACCCAGTACTTC.

The CDR3 region is CASSGPGLAGGPDVETQYF. As DNA, the CDR3 is TGTGCCAGCAGCGGGCCGGGACTAGCGGGAGGGCCGGACGTAGAGACCCAGTACTTC. The gene calls are TRBV7-9 and TRBJ2-5, with 16 bases identical to TRBD2. Looked up from germline, CDR1 is SEHNR and CDR2 is FQNEAQ (reference sequence). Trimming cost V 5 bases and J 4 bases; bases outside gene matches: 13. The CDR3 extends over 19 amino acids.

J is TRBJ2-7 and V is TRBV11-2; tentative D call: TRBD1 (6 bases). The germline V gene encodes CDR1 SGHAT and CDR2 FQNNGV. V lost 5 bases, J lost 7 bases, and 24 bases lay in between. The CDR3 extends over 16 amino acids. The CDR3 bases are TGTGCCAGCAGCGGAGCAGGGGTGGGGGCTGGTAGGGAGCAGTACTTC. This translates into CASSGAGVGAGREQYF.

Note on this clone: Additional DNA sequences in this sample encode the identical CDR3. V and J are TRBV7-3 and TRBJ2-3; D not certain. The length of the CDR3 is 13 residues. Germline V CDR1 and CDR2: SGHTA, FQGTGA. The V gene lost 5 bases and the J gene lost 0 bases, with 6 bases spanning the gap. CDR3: CASSPPSTDTQYF. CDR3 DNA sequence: TGTGCCAGCAGCCCCCCAAGCACAGATACGCAGTATTTT.

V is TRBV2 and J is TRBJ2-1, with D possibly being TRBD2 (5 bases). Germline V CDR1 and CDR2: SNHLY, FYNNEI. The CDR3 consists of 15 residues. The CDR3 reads CAGAEQWKPYNEQFF. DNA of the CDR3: TGTGCAGGAGCGGAGCAATGGAAACCCTACAATGAGCAGTTCTTC.